A single sample is the source of the 20 T cell receptor beta chains below, sequenced in a study of blood T cell repertoires in COVID-19. Some clones are missing from TCRdb's copy, which holds only in-frame ones; the method was immunoSEQ multiplex PCR. This sample has approximately 290,000 clones, with roughly 80% found just once. What was sequenced was peripheral blood. The receptors here all came from a person in their 70s with COVID-19, enrolled during active disease.

This clone was recorded only once. V gene TRBV4-3 combines with J gene TRBJ2-3; 10 bases fit TRBD2. The CDR3 length is 18 residues. The V gene's germline CDR1 is LGHNA and CDR2 YSLEER. V shed 0 bases, J shed 4 bases, and the junction held 10 bases outside the gene matches. CDR3 bases: TGCGCCAGCAGCCAAGATGGAGGTAGCGGGGGGCGGTCAGATACGCAGTATTTT. It codes for CASSQDGGSGGRSDTQYF.

This clone was counted a few times. This sequence joins TRBV7-8 and TRBJ1-5; TRBD1 might be the D (6 bases). Germline V gives CDR1 SGHVS, CDR2 FQNEAQ. The CDR3 consists of 16 residues. V was pared by 1 base and J by 2 bases, with 12 bases between. As DNA, the CDR3 is TGTGCCAGCAGCTTAGGAGGAGGGGGGGGCAATCAGCCCCAGCATTTT. This codes for CASSLGGGGGNQPQHF.

This clone was found once. The chain uses TRBV5-1 and TRBJ1-3; D remains ambiguous. Deletions cut 3 bases from V and 4 bases from J, with 17 bases between. Germline values: CDR1 SGHRS, CDR2 YFSETQ. The CDR3 contains 16 residues. CDR3 region: CASSSTGLSGGNTIYF. The CDR3, as DNA: TGCGCCAGCAGCTCTACCGGACTGTCGGGAGGAAACACCATATATTTT.

This clone has just a few counts. In nucleotides, the CDR3 is TGTGCCAGCAGCTTGGAGGGACAGGGAACTGTTGGCTACACCTTC. Protein sequence: CASSLEGQGTVGYTF. This chain joins TRBV5-4 and TRBJ1-2, with 9 bases matching TRBD1. J was trimmed by 7 bases and V by 0 bases; bases with no gene match: 7. Looked up from germline, CDR1 is SGHNT and CDR2 is YYREEE (reference sequence). This CDR3 comprises 15 residues.

J is TRBJ2-5 and V is TRBV9, with a tentative D call TRBD1 (6 bases). From germline, CDR1 is SGDLS and CDR2 YYNGEE. Trimming took off 0 bases at V and 5 bases at J, with 20 bases between the two ends. This CDR3 has 17 amino acids. The CDR3 reads CASSVDSTGRYGETQYF. CDR3 DNA: TGTGCCAGCAGCGTAGATTCTACAGGGAGATACGGGGAGACCCAGTACTTC.

V and J are TRBV7-2 and TRBJ2-5, with 7 bases matching TRBD1. This CDR3 has 15 amino acids. V lost 2 bases and J lost 5; bases outside the gene matches: 8. CDR1 and CDR2 from the germline V gene are SGHTA and FQGNSA. The DNA of the CDR3 is TGTGCCAGCAGCTTATCAAGACAGGGTCACGAGACCCAGTACTTC. Translating it yields CASSLSRQGHETQYF.

CDR3 protein: CASSTSGARGDYGYTF. The CDR3 DNA reads as TGTGCCAGTAGTACTTCAGGGGCAAGGGGCGACTATGGCTACACCTTC. This chain links TRBV19 with TRBJ1-2, with D tentatively TRBD1 (6 bases). V dropped 4 bases and J dropped 3 bases, with 18 bases sitting between them. Germline CDR1 LNHDA, CDR2 SQIVND (reference sequence). The CDR3 covers 16 residues.

In its sample, this clone was seen a few times. In DNA, the CDR3 is TGTGCCTGGACCTCTGCCCGGGTCCCCACCGGGGAGCTGTTTTTT. As protein: CAWTSARVPTGELFF. The rearrangement joins TRBV30 to TRBJ2-2; D not resolved. Trimming removed 4 bases at V and 4 bases at J, with 16 bases between. The CDR3 sequence is 15 residues long. Germline V gives CDR1 GTSNPN, CDR2 SVGIG (reference sequence).

Comments on this clone: This specimen includes other DNA sequences encoding the same CDR3. The chain employs TRBV30 and TRBJ2-7, with 7 positions matching TRBD2. The germline V gene has CDR1 GTSNPN and CDR2 SVGIG (reference sequence). J gave up 4 bases and V 0 bases, and 6 bases lay outside the gene matches. The CDR3 is 14 residues long. CDR3 in amino acids: CAWSVSGGSYEQYF. The CDR3 coding sequence is TGTGCCTGGAGTGTGTCGGGAGGCAGTTACGAGCAGTACTTC.

The chain joins TRBV21-1 to TRBJ2-1; no check of the table's D call, TRBD1, against the DNA was made. TRBV21-1 is listed as a pseudogene. The CDR3 consists of 17 residues. CDR3 region: CASSGRRTGLTYNEQFF. CDR3 coding DNA: TGTGCCAGCAGCGGCCGGCGGACAGGCCTGACCTACAATGAGCAGTTCTTC.

V gene TRBV5-4 combines with J gene TRBJ2-7, with 7 positions matching TRBD1. V lost 4 bases, J lost 1 base, and 11 bases stayed unmatched. CDR3 length equals 16 residues. Germline values: CDR1 SGHNT, CDR2 YYREEE (reference sequence). The CDR3 DNA is TGTGCCAGCAGCCTAAACCCTGGACAGGTTTCCTACGAGCAGTACTTC. It codes for CASSLNPGQVSYEQYF.

This clone was recorded once. The gene calls are TRBV12-3 or TRBV12-4 and TRBJ2-4; D is ambiguous. Trimming stripped 5 bases from V and 4 bases from J, with 3 bases between. The CDR3 has 11 residues. CDR3 loop: CASSQKNIQYF. CDR3 in DNA: TGTGCCAGCAGTCAGAAAAACATTCAGTACTTC.

About this clone: Within the sample, other DNA sequences also encode this same CDR3. The chain carries TRBV5-5 and TRBJ1-2; a weak D match, TRBD1 (6 bases). CDR3 length: 13 amino acids. Germline loops: CDR1 SGHKS, CDR2 YYEKEE (reference sequence). V was shortened by 0 bases and J by 5 bases, with 8 bases between the two germline ends. CDR3 bases: TGTGCCAGCAGCTTGGAACAGGGTTATGGCTACACCTTC. Protein product: CASSLEQGYGYTF. Full variable domain (rest looked up from reference TRBV5-5 and TRBJ1-2): DAGVTQSPTHLIKTRGQQVTLRCSPISGHKSVSWYQQVLGQGPQFIFQYYEKEERGRGNFPDRFSARQFPNYSSELNVNALLLGDSALYLCASSLEQGYGYTFGSGTRLTVV.

A few counts support this clone. The genes are TRBV6-5 and TRBJ2-2; unclear D gene. The germline V and J ends were trimmed by 7 bases and 0 bases, with 9 bases remaining between them. CDR1 is MNHEY and CDR2 is SVGAGI in the germline V gene. CDR3 length: 14 residues. In DNA, the CDR3 is TGTGCCAGCAATGGGCCCACGAACACCGGGGAGCTGTTTTTT. Translation gives CASNGPTNTGELFF.

This chain links TRBV9 with TRBJ1-1, with a possible D match to TRBD1 (6 bases). Trimming left V 5 bases short and J 7 bases short, with 24 bases between. The V gene's germline CDR1 is SGDLS and CDR2 YYNGEE. The CDR3 consists of 16 residues. CDR3 bases: TGTGCCAGCAGGGTCCACAGGGAAGGCCAAGGTTGTGAAGCTTTCTTT. Its protein is CASRVHREGQGCEAFF.

The chain has TRBV9 and TRBJ2-2, with D tentatively TRBD2 (6 bases). The CDR3 runs to 13 residues. The V and J ends lost 2 bases and 15 bases respectively, with 17 bases between them. Germline-derived CDR1 and CDR2 are SGDLS and YYNGEE. The CDR3 nucleotides read TGTGCCAGCAGCGTCCCTGGAGGAGGGCGGTTGTTTTTT. This encodes CASSVPGGGRLFF.

Concerning this clone: This CDR3 is also generated by other DNA sequences in the sample. This sequence joins TRBV3-1 (or the pseudogene TRBV3-2) and TRBJ1-2, with D possibly matching TRBD1 (5 bases). Trimming shortened V by 0 bases and J by 8 bases, and 19 bases separated the two germline ends. CDR3 size: 16 residues. Germline loops: CDR1 LGHDT, CDR2 YNNKEL (reference sequence). The CDR3 DNA sequence: TGTGCCAGCAGCCAAGATTTATGGGGGGGACGGGGGGGCTACACCTTC. Translating it yields CASSQDLWGGRGGYTF.

A single count supports this clone. The chain carries TRBV28 and TRBJ2-1; TRBD2 is a possible D gene (6 bases). Looked up from germline, CDR1 is MDHEN and CDR2 is SYDVKM. The CDR3 is made up of 16 amino acids. Trimming left V 5 bases short and J 0 bases short, with 14 bases between. CDR3: CASSGVAASSYNEQFF. The CDR3 bases are TGTGCCAGCAGTGGGGTAGCGGCGAGCTCCTACAATGAGCAGTTCTTC.

The gene calls are TRBV2 and TRBJ2-2; D is possibly TRBD2 (5 bases). V was shortened by 9 bases and J by 4 bases, with 15 bases between the two germline ends. In germline, CDR1 is SNHLY, CDR2 FYNNEI. This CDR3 contains 14 residues. The CDR3 DNA reads TGTGCCAGTTTACTAGTGTCGAGCACCGGGGAGCTGTTTTTT. This translates into CASLLVSSTGELFF.

The chain is built from TRBV27 and TRBJ2-7; 9 positions match TRBD1. Trimming at V came to 7 bases and at J to 3 bases, leaving 13 bases not matched to a gene. The CDR3 extends over 16 amino acids. Germline values: CDR1 MNHEY, CDR2 SMNVEV (reference sequence). CDR3 sequence: CASTAKGQGLGYEQYF. Written as DNA, the CDR3 is TGTGCCAGCACCGCAAAGGGACAGGGTTTGGGCTACGAGCAGTACTTC.